Reported below is one TCR beta chain. Its matching antigen is unknown. MiXCR, run by TCRdb on the 5' RACE reads, gives a single entry per CDR3 protein. The sample holds more than 600,000 distinct CDR3 sequences, around a fifth seen once. The entry originates in a study of CD8 T cells in ankylosing spondylitis. This CDR3 has 15 residues. CDR1 and CDR2 (germline): SQVTM, ANQGSEA. The ends were cut back, 6 bases at V and 0 bases at J, with 18 bases in the middle. Study conclusions and caveats: Within matched ankylosing spondylitis synovial fluid, disease-linked clones were reportedly significantly enriched. Seemingly characteristic of ankylosing spondylitis blood was a TCR beta motif consisting of under 10 highly homologous variants.

Sequencing was performed on blood, either unsorted or a sorted T cell fraction (not recorded which). J is TRBJ2-7 and V is TRBV29-1; D gene uncertain. The sequence was obtained from a male donor with ankylosing spondylitis. CDR3 sequence (DNA): TGCAGCGTGACGAATAGACAAAAGAGCTCCTACGAGCAGTACTTC. It translates to CSVTNRQKSSYEQYF.